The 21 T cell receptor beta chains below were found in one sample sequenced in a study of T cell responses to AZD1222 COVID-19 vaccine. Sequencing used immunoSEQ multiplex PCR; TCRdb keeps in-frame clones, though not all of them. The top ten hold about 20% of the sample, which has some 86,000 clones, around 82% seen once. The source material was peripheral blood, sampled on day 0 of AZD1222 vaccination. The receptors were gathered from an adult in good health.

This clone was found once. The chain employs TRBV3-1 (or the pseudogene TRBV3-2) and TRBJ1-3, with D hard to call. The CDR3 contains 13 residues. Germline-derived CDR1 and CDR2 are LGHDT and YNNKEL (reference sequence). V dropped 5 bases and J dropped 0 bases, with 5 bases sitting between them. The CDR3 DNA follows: TGTGCCAGCAGCATGACCTCTGGAAACACCATATATTTT. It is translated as CASSMTSGNTIYF.

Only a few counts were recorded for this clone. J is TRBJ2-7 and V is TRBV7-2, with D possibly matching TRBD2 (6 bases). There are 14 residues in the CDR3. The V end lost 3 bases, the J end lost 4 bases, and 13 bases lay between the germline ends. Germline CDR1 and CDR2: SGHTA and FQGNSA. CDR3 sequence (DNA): TGTGCCAGCAGCTTCGGTCGGGAGCGGTACGAGCAGTACTTC. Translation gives CASSFGRERYEQYF.

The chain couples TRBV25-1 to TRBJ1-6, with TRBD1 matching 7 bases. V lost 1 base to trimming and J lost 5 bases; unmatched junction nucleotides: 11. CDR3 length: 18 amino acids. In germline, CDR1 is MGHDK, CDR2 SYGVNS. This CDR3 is CASSEFGRTGDHNSPLHF. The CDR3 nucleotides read TGTGCCAGCAGTGAATTTGGGAGAACAGGGGATCATAATTCACCCCTCCACTTT.

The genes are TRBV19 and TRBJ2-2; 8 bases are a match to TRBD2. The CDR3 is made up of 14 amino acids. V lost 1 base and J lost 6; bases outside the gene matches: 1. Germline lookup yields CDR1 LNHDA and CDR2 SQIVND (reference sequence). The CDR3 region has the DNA TGTGCCAGTAGTATAGCGGGAGGGGCCGGGGAGCTGTTTTTT. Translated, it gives CASSIAGGAGELFF.

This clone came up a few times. CDR3 amino acids: CASSSSAGQGVYGYTF. The CDR3 bases are TGTGCCAGCAGCTCCTCAGCGGGACAAGGGGTCTATGGCTACACCTTC. The J gene is TRBJ1-2, the V gene TRBV5-4, with a possible D match to TRBD1 (6 bases). The CDR3 has 16 residues. Trimming shortened V by 3 bases and J by 4 bases, and 19 bases separated the two germline ends. The germline V gene encodes CDR1 SGHNT and CDR2 YYREEE (reference sequence).

CDR3 coding DNA: TGTGCCAGCAGCAACCCGGGACTAGACGCCTACGAGCAGTACTTC. Its translation: CASSNPGLDAYEQYF. The gene calls are TRBV11-2 and TRBJ2-7; 8 bases fit TRBD2. The J segment lost 2 bases and the V segment lost 5 bases, leaving 8 bases of the junction unmatched. CDR3 length: 15 residues. Germline V CDR1 and CDR2: SGHAT, FQNNGV. Together with reference TRBV11-2 and TRBJ2-7, the CDR3 gives the full variable domain: EAGVAQSPRYKIIEKRQSVAFWCNPISGHATLYWYQQILGQGPKLLIQFQNNGVVDDSQLPKDRFSAERLKGVDSTLKIQPAKLEDSAVYLCASSNPGLDAYEQYFGPGTRLTVT.

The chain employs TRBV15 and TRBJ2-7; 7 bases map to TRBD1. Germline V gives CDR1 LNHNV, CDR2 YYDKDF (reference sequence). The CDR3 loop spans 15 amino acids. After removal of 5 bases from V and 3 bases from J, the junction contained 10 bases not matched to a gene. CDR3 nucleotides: TGTGCCACCAGCTCCAATCTGGGACAGATCTACGAGCAGTACTTC. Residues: CATSSNLGQIYEQYF. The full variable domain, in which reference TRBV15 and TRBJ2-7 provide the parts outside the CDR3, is DAMVIQNPRYQVTQFGKPVTLSCSQTLNHNVMYWYQQKSSQAPKLLFHYYDKDFNNEADTPDNFQSRRPNTSFCFLDIRSPGLGDTAMYLCATSSNLGQIYEQYFGPGTRLTVT.

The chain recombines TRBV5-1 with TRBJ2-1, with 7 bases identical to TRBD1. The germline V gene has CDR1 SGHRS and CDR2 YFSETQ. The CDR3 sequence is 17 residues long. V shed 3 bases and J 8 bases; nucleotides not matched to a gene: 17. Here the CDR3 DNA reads TGCGCCAGCAGCTGGGGACAGCCCCGAGCCAAGCCCTATGAGCAGTTCTTC. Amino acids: CASSWGQPRAKPYEQFF.

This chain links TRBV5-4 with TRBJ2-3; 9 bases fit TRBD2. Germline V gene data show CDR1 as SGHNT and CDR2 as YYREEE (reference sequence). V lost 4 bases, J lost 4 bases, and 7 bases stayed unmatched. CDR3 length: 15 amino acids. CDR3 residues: CASSTAGGRADTQYF. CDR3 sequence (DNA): TGTGCCAGCAGCACCGCGGGGGGGCGGGCAGATACGCAGTATTTT.

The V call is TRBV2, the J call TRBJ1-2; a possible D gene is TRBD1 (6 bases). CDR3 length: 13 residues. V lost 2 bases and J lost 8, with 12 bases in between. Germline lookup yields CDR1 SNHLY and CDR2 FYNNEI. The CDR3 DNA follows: TGTGCCAGCAGTGAACGGGGGGCGCAAGGCTACACCTTC. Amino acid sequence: CASSERGAQGYTF.

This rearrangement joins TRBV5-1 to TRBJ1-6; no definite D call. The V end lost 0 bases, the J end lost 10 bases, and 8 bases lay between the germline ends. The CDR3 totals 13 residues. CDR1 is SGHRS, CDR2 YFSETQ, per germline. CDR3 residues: CASSLEEYSPLHF. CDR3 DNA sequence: TGCGCCAGCAGCTTGGAGGAGTACTCACCCCTCCACTTT.

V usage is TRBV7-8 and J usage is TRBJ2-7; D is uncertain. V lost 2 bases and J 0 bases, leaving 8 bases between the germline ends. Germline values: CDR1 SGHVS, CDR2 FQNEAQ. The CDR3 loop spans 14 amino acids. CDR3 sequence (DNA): TGTGCCAGCAGCTTATTCACGAGCTCCTACGAGCAGTACTTC. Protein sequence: CASSLFTSSYEQYF.

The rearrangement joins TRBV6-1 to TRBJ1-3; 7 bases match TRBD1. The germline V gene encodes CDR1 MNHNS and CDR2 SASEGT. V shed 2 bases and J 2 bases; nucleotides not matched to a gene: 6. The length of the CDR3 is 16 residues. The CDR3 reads CASSEWEGAAGNTIYF. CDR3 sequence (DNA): TGTGCCAGCAGTGAATGGGAGGGGGCGGCTGGAAACACCATATATTTT.

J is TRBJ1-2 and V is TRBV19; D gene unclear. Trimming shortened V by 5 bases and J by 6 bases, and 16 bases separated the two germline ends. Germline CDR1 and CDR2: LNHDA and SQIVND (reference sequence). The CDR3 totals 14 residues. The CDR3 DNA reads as TGTGCCAGTAGTCCAACGACCGAGTACCATGGCTACACCTTC. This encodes CASSPTTEYHGYTF.

The CDR3 spells CARGEGVTEAFF. The CDR3 coding sequence is TGTGCCAGGGGGGAAGGGGTGACTGAAGCTTTCTTT. This sequence joins TRBV6-4 and TRBJ1-1; D is possibly TRBD1 (5 bases). CDR1 MRHNA and CDR2 SNTAGT come from the germline V gene. Trimming removed 9 bases at V and 5 bases at J, with 13 bases between. This CDR3 has 12 amino acids.

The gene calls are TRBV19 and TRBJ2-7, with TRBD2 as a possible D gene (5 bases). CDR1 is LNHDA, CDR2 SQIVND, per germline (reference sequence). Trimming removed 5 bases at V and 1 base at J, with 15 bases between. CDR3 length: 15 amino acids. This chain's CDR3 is CASSPTWTGSYEQYF. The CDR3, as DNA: TGTGCCAGTAGTCCGACATGGACGGGGTCCTACGAGCAGTACTTC.

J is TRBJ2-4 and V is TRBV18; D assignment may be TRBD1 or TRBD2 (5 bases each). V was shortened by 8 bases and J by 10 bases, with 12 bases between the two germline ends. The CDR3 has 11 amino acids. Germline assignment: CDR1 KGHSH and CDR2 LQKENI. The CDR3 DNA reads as TGTGCCAGCGGTTACGGGGCGATTCAGTACTTC. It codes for CASGYGAIQYF.

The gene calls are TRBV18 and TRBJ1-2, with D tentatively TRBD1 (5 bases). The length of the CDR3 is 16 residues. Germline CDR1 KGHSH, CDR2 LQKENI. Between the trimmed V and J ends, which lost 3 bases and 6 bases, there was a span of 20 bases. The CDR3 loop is CASSPQSLGQSDGYTF. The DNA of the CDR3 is TGTGCCAGCTCACCTCAATCCCTCGGACAATCAGATGGCTACACCTTC.

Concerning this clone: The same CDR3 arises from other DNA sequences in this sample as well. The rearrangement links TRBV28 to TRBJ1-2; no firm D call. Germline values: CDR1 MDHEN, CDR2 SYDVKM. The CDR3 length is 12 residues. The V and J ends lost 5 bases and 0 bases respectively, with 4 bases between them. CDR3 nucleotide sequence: TGTGCCAGCAGTCCGGCTAACTATGGCTACACCTTC. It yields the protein CASSPANYGYTF.

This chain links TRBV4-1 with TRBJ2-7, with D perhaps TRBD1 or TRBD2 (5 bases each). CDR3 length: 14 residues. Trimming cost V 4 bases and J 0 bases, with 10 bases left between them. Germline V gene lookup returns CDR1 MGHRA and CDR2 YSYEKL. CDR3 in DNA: TGCGCCAGCAGCCCCCGGGACGGCTCCTACGAGCAGTACTTC. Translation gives CASSPRDGSYEQYF.

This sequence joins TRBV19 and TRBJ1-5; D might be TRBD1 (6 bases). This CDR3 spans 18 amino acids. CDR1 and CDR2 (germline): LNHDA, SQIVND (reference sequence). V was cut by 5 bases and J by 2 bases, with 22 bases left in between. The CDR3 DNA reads TGTGCCAGTAGTTCCGACTTCACAGGGACCCTGCGCAATCAGCCCCAGCATTTT. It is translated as CASSSDFTGTLRNQPQHF.